The clone carrying this TCR beta chain is medium-sized by share. Antigen specificity is unknown. The length of the CDR3 is 14 residues. CDR1 and CDR2 (germline): ENHRY, SYGVKD. Germline trimming cut 0 bases from V and 9 bases from J; bases unmatched to any gene: 5. This entry is derived from a study of response to subunit inactivated influenza vaccine. Findings and limits, study-wide: Authors suggested few new T cells are recruited by each seasonal influenza vaccination.

TCRdb independently ran MiXCR on the RT-PCR reads; one entry per CDR3 protein. Of 650,000 to 700,000 distinct CDR3 sequences listed, approximately 14% were seen once; the top ten hold around a tenth. This sequence joins TRBV10-3 and TRBJ2-7, with 10 bases fitting TRBD2. This TCR derives from a man over 45 who received an inactivated influenza vaccine. Sequences were derived from PBMCs from blood, sampled 11 to 12 days after vaccination. The DNA of the CDR3 is TGTGCCATCAGTGAGTCGAGTAGCGGGGGGACGCAGTACTTC. This sequence encodes CAISESSSGGTQYF.